The rows below give T cell receptor beta chains drawn from one sample of a study of CD8+ T cells in alopecia areata. Profiling relied on immunoSEQ multiplex PCR, and the TCRdb table lists in-frame clones only, not all of them. The table lists roughly 210,000 clones, approximately 40% of them singletons. The sequencing here drew on CD4+ T cells sorted from blood, taken at roughly week 36, from a patient treated with tofacitinib. These receptors all stem from a human donor with alopecia areata. The CDR3 runs from the conserved cysteine through the conserved F or W. D genes are given only for firm matches. Size is stated for part of the rows, as once, few or many counts, or as a class when the clone is expanded.

J gene: TRBJ1-2; clone size: .; V gene: TRBV30; D gene: .; CDR3 protein: CAWSQDLYYGYTF; CDR3 DNA: TGTGCCTGGAGTCAGGACTTATACTATGGCTACACCTTC
J gene: TRBJ2-7; clone size: few; V gene: TRBV18; D gene: TRBD1; CDR3 protein: CASSPRDRNEQYF; CDR3 DNA: TGTGCCAGCTCACCAAGGGACAGGAACGAGCAGTACTTC
J gene: TRBJ1-4; clone size: .; V gene: TRBV4-2; D gene: .; CDR3 protein: CASSQGRAGEKLFF; CDR3 DNA: TGTGCCAGCAGCCAGGGCCGGGCAGGGGAAAAACTGTTTTTT
J gene: TRBJ2-1; clone size: .; V gene: TRBV9; D gene: .; CDR3 protein: CASSVANSANEQFF; CDR3 DNA: TGTGCCAGCAGCGTAGCTAATAGCGCAAATGAGCAGTTCTTC
J gene: TRBJ2-1; clone size: few; V gene: TRBV4-1; D gene: TRBD2; CDR3 protein: CASSQDASGKYNEQFF; CDR3 DNA: TGCGCCAGCAGCCAAGATGCTAGCGGGAAATACAATGAGCAGTTCTTC
J gene: TRBJ2-3; clone size: few; V gene: TRBV29-1; D gene: .; CDR3 protein: CSTRGTDTDTQYF; CDR3 DNA: TGCAGCACGCGGGGGACAGACACAGATACGCAGTATTTT
J gene: TRBJ2-2; clone size: few; V gene: TRBV19; D gene: .; CDR3 protein: CASSMSRAAGELFF; CDR3 DNA: TGTGCCAGTAGTATGAGTCGGGCCGCCGGGGAGCTGTTTTTT
J gene: TRBJ2-1; clone size: .; V gene: TRBV10-3; D gene: TRBD2; CDR3 protein: CAITPSGRIDEQFF; CDR3 DNA: TGTGCCATCACCCCCAGCGGGAGGATCGATGAGCAGTTCTTC
J gene: TRBJ2-4; clone size: .; V gene: TRBV15; D gene: TRBD2; CDR3 protein: CATSRGGGLGYIQYF; CDR3 DNA: TGTGCCACCAGCAGAGGCGGGGGATTGGGATACATTCAGTACTTC
J gene: TRBJ2-3; clone size: .; V gene: TRBV2; D gene: .; CDR3 protein: CASSDQRADTQYF; CDR3 DNA: TGTGCCAGCAGTGACCAAAGGGCAGATACGCAGTATTTT
J gene: TRBJ2-7; clone size: once; V gene: TRBV4-1; D gene: TRBD1; CDR3 protein: CASSQVSGQGRFYEQYF; CDR3 DNA: TGCGCCAGCAGCCAAGTATCAGGACAGGGGCGTTTCTACGAGCAGTACTTC
J gene: TRBJ2-1; clone size: .; V gene: TRBV28; D gene: TRBD2; CDR3 protein: CASRNDTSGRAEQFF; CDR3 DNA: TGTGCCAGCAGGAACGACACTAGCGGGAGGGCTGAGCAGTTCTTC
J gene: TRBJ2-3; clone size: .; V gene: TRBV29-1; D gene: .; CDR3 protein: CSVIAEARTDTQYF; CDR3 DNA: TGCAGCGTGATAGCGGAAGCTCGCACAGATACGCAGTATTTT
J gene: TRBJ1-5; clone size: .; V gene: TRBV6-5; D gene: .; CDR3 protein: CASSYRGGQPQHF; CDR3 DNA: TGTGCCAGCAGTTACAGGGGCGGACAGCCCCAGCATTTT
J gene: TRBJ2-7; clone size: .; V gene: TRBV4-2; D gene: .; CDR3 protein: CASSPPDRVGYEQYF; CDR3 DNA: TGTGCCAGCAGCCCACCAGATAGGGTGGGGTACGAGCAGTACTTC
J gene: TRBJ2-7; clone size: .; V gene: TRBV18; D gene: .; CDR3 protein: CASSPRREAYEQYF; CDR3 DNA: TGTGCCAGCTCACCACGGCGGGAAGCCTACGAGCAGTACTTC
J gene: TRBJ1-1; clone size: .; V gene: TRBV10-1; D gene: TRBD1; CDR3 protein: CASSEAGGTEAFF; CDR3 DNA: TGCGCCAGCAGTGAGGCAGGGGGCACTGAAGCTTTCTTT
J gene: TRBJ2-5; clone size: few; V gene: TRBV25-1; D gene: .; CDR3 protein: CASSERVRDVRETQYF; CDR3 DNA: TGTGCCAGCAGTGAGAGGGTTAGAGACGTCAGGGAGACCCAGTACTTC
J gene: TRBJ2-2; clone size: .; V gene: TRBV4-1; D gene: .; CDR3 protein: CASSQRSGLWITGELFF; CDR3 DNA: TGCGCCAGCAGCCAAAGGTCGGGACTTTGGATAACCGGGGAGCTGTTTTTT
J gene: TRBJ1-1; clone size: .; V gene: TRBV29-1; D gene: .; CDR3 protein: CSVVGRLNTEAFF; CDR3 DNA: TGCAGCGTTGTGGGGCGGCTAAACACTGAAGCTTTCTTT
J gene: TRBJ2-3; clone size: .; V gene: TRBV15; D gene: TRBD1; CDR3 protein: CATSARGDRGSDTQYF; CDR3 DNA: TGTGCCACCAGCGCCAGGGGGGACAGGGGTTCAGATACGCAGTATTTT
J gene: TRBJ2-7; clone size: .; V gene: TRBV11-2; D gene: TRBD2; CDR3 protein: CASSSRLAGGPHEQYF; CDR3 DNA: TGTGCCAGCAGCTCAAGGCTAGCGGGAGGGCCCCACGAGCAGTACTTC
J gene: TRBJ2-5; clone size: .; V gene: TRBV7-9; D gene: .; CDR3 protein: CASGPLRGQYF; CDR3 DNA: TGTGCCAGCGGTCCCTTAAGGGGTCAGTACTTC
J gene: TRBJ1-4; clone size: .; V gene: TRBV28; D gene: .; CDR3 protein: CASSLRTVANEKLFF; CDR3 DNA: TGTGCCAGCAGTCTTCGGACAGTTGCTAATGAAAAACTGTTTTTT
J gene: TRBJ2-5; clone size: .; V gene: TRBV29-1; D gene: TRBD2; CDR3 protein: CSVGGTSGGETQYF; CDR3 DNA: TGCAGCGTTGGAGGGACTAGCGGAGGAGAGACCCAGTACTTC
J gene: TRBJ2-2; clone size: many; V gene: TRBV7-9; D gene: .; CDR3 protein: CASSLQGMELFF; CDR3 DNA: TGTGCCAGCAGCTTACAGGGTATGGAGCTGTTTTTT
J gene: TRBJ2-2; clone size: few; V gene: TRBV15; D gene: .; CDR3 protein: CATSRDPGSGELFF; CDR3 DNA: TGTGCCACCAGCAGAGATCCCGGGAGCGGGGAGCTGTTTTTT
J gene: TRBJ1-2; clone size: .; V gene: TRBV7-6; D gene: .; CDR3 protein: CASTPWGGANGYTF; CDR3 DNA: TGTGCCAGCACCCCCTGGGGGGGCGCGAATGGCTACACCTTC
J gene: TRBJ1-1; clone size: .; V gene: TRBV30; D gene: TRBD1; CDR3 protein: CAWSVGQGTEAFF; CDR3 DNA: TGTGCCTGGAGTGTTGGACAGGGCACTGAAGCTTTCTTT
J gene: TRBJ2-1; clone size: .; V gene: TRBV27; D gene: TRBD2; CDR3 protein: CASSALADLKGNEQFF; CDR3 DNA: TGTGCCAGCAGTGCGCTAGCGGATCTCAAAGGGAATGAGCAGTTCTTC
J gene: TRBJ2-7; clone size: .; V gene: TRBV29-1; D gene: TRBD2; CDR3 protein: CSVVRGAGVVNEQYF; CDR3 DNA: TGCAGCGTGGTCAGGGGAGCGGGAGTGGTAAACGAGCAGTACTTC
J gene: TRBJ2-7; clone size: .; V gene: TRBV18; D gene: .; CDR3 protein: CASSPTSSYEQYF; CDR3 DNA: TGTGCCAGCTCACCGACGTCCTCCTACGAGCAGTACTTC
J gene: TRBJ2-3; clone size: few; V gene: TRBV9; D gene: .; CDR3 protein: CASSTPPGSSGLTDTQYF; CDR3 DNA: TGTGCCAGCAGCACCCCCCCGGGATCAAGCGGACTCACAGATACGCAGTATTTT
J gene: TRBJ1-5; clone size: .; V gene: TRBV18; D gene: TRBD1; CDR3 protein: CASSHAGQVGQPQHF; CDR3 DNA: TGTGCCAGCTCCCACGCGGGACAGGTCGGTCAGCCCCAGCATTTT
J gene: TRBJ2-1; clone size: .; V gene: TRBV28; D gene: TRBD2; CDR3 protein: CASSLAGGFYNEQFF; CDR3 DNA: TGTGCCAGCAGCTTAGCGGGGGGATTCTACAATGAGCAGTTCTTC
J gene: TRBJ2-5; clone size: many; V gene: TRBV10-3; D gene: TRBD1; CDR3 protein: CAIWTGDETQYF; CDR3 DNA: TGTGCCATTTGGACAGGGGACGAGACCCAGTACTTC
J gene: TRBJ2-3; clone size: once; V gene: TRBV30; D gene: TRBD1; CDR3 protein: CACDRDRGRTQYF; CDR3 DNA: TGTGCCTGTGACCGGGACAGGGGTCGCACGCAGTATTTT
J gene: TRBJ2-3; clone size: few; V gene: TRBV29-1; D gene: .; CDR3 protein: CSVRTGRAADTQYF; CDR3 DNA: TGCAGCGTCAGGACAGGGAGGGCGGCAGATACGCAGTATTTT
J gene: TRBJ2-5; clone size: few; V gene: TRBV10-3; D gene: TRBD2; CDR3 protein: CAIRDQAGEKTQYF; CDR3 DNA: TGTGCCATCAGGGACCAAGCGGGAGAAAAGACCCAGTACTTC
J gene: TRBJ2-7; clone size: few; V gene: TRBV7-9; D gene: TRBD2; CDR3 protein: CASSLASGMVEQYF; CDR3 DNA: TGTGCCAGCAGCTTAGCAAGCGGGATGGTAGAGCAGTACTTC
J gene: TRBJ1-5; clone size: .; V gene: TRBV28; D gene: .; CDR3 protein: CASTSPGGRTGDQPQHF; CDR3 DNA: TGTGCCAGCACGTCACCGGGGGGGCGCACGGGCGATCAGCCCCAGCATTTT
J gene: TRBJ2-4; clone size: .; V gene: TRBV7-8; D gene: .; CDR3 protein: CASSSSRVAKNIQYF; CDR3 DNA: TGTGCCAGCAGCTCAAGTCGGGTAGCCAAAAACATTCAGTACTTC
J gene: TRBJ2-5; clone size: few; V gene: TRBV7-6; D gene: .; CDR3 protein: CASSLDGSPQETQYF; CDR3 DNA: TGTGCCAGCAGCTTAGACGGGAGTCCCCAAGAGACCCAGTACTTC
J gene: TRBJ2-1; clone size: .; V gene: TRBV9; D gene: TRBD2; CDR3 protein: CASSALAGGTYNEQFF; CDR3 DNA: TGTGCCAGCAGCGCCTTAGCGGGAGGGACCTACAATGAGCAGTTCTTC
J gene: TRBJ1-2; clone size: .; V gene: TRBV4-2; D gene: .; CDR3 protein: CASSQKNYGYTF; CDR3 DNA: TGTGCCAGCAGCCAAAAGAACTATGGCTACACCTTC
J gene: TRBJ2-7; clone size: .; V gene: TRBV29-1; D gene: TRBD1; CDR3 protein: CSVEVGQNSYEQYF; CDR3 DNA: TGCAGCGTTGAAGTGGGACAGAACTCCTACGAGCAGTACTTC
J gene: TRBJ2-7; clone size: .; V gene: TRBV14; D gene: .; CDR3 protein: CASSFRDWNHEQYF; CDR3 DNA: TGTGCCAGCAGCTTCCGGGACTGGAACCATGAGCAGTACTTC
J gene: TRBJ2-1; clone size: once; V gene: TRBV9; D gene: .; CDR3 protein: CASSVTSRAASYNEQFF; CDR3 DNA: TGTGCCAGCAGCGTCACCTCGCGGGCCGCGTCCTACAATGAGCAGTTCTTC
J gene: TRBJ2-3; clone size: once; V gene: TRBV7-2; D gene: .; CDR3 protein: CASSQAEGGQYF; CDR3 DNA: TGTGCCAGCAGCCAAGCGGAGGGGGGGCAGTATTTT
J gene: TRBJ1-5; clone size: few; V gene: TRBV19; D gene: .; CDR3 protein: CASSFSGTNNQPQHF; CDR3 DNA: TGTGCCAGTAGTTTCTCCGGGACCAACAATCAGCCCCAGCATTTT
J gene: TRBJ2-5; clone size: few; V gene: TRBV6-6; D gene: TRBD1; CDR3 protein: CASSSGQGGGETQYF; CDR3 DNA: TGTGCCAGCAGCTCGGGACAGGGGGGAGGAGAGACCCAGTACTTC
J gene: TRBJ1-3; clone size: .; V gene: TRBV10-3; D gene: TRBD1; CDR3 protein: CASAGQVFSGNTIYF; CDR3 DNA: TGTGCCTCCGCCGGACAGGTTTTCTCTGGAAACACCATATATTTT
J gene: TRBJ1-1; clone size: .; V gene: TRBV18; D gene: .; CDR3 protein: CASSSDRGTEAFF; CDR3 DNA: TGTGCCAGCTCATCCGATCGGGGGACTGAAGCTTTCTTT